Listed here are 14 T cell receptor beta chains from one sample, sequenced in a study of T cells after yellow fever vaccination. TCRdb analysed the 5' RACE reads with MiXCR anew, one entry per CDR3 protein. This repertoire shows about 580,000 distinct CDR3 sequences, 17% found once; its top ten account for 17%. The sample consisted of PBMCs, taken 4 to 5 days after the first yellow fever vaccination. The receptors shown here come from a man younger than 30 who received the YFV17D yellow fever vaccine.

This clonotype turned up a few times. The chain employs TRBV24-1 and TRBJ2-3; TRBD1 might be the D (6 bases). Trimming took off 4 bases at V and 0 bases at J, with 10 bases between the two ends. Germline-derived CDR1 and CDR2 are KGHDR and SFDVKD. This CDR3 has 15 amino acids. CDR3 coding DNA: TGTGCCACCAGTGACGGACAGTCTAGCACAGATACGCAGTATTTT. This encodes CATSDGQSSTDTQYF.

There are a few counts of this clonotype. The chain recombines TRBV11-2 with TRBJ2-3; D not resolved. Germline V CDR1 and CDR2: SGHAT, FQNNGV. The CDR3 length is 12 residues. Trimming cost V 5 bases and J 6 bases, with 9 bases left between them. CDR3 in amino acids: CASSPRSDTQYF. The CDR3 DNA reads TGTGCCAGCAGCCCCCGATCGGATACGCAGTATTTT. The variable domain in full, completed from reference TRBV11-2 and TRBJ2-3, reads EAGVAQSPRYKIIEKRQSVAFWCNPISGHATLYWYQQILGQGPKLLIQFQNNGVVDDSQLPKDRFSAERLKGVDSTLKIQPAKLEDSAVYLCASSPRSDTQYFGPGTRLTVL.

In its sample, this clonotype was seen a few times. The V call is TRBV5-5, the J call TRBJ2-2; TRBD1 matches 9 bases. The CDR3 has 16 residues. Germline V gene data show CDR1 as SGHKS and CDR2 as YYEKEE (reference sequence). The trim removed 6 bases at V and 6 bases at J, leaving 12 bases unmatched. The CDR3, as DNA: TGTGCCAGCACTAATACCGGGACAGGGTTCTCCGGGGAGCTGTTTTTT. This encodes CASTNTGTGFSGELFF.

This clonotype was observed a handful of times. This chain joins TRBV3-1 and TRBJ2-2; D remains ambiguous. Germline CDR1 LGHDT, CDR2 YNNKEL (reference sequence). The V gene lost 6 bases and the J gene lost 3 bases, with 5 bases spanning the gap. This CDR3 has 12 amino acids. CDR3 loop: CASSEHTGELFF. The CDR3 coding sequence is TGTGCCAGCAGTGAGCACACCGGGGAGCTGTTTTTT.

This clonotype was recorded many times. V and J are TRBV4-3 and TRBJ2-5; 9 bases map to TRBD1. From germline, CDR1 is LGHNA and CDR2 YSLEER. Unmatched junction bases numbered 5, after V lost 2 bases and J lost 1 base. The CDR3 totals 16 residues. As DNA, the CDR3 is TGCGCCAGCAGCCAAAACCCGGGACAGGGCCAAGAGACCCAGTACTTC. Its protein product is CASSQNPGQGQETQYF.

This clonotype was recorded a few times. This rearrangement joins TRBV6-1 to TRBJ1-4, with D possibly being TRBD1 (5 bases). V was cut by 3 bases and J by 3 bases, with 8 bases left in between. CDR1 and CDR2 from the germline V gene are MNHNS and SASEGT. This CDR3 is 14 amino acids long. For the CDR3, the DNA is TGTGCCAGCAGTGATGGGGGGGCTAATGAAAAACTGTTTTTT. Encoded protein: CASSDGGANEKLFF.

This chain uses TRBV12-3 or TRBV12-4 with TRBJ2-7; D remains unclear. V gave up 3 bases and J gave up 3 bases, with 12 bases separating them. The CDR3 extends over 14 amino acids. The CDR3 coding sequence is TGTGCCAGCAGTTTTGGGGTAATCTTCTACGAGCAGTACTTC. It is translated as CASSFGVIFYEQYF.

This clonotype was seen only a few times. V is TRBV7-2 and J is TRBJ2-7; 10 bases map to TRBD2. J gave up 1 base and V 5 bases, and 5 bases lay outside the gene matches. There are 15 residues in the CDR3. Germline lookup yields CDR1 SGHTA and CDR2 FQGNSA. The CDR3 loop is CASSKFSGGSYEQYV. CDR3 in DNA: TGTGCCAGCAGCAAATTTAGCGGGGGGTCCTACGAGCAGTACGTC.

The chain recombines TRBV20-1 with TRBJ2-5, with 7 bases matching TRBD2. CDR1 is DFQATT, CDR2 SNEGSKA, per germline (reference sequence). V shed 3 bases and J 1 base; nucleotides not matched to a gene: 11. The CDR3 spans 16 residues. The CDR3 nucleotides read TGCAGTGCTAGCCTCCGAAGCGGGGTGCTCCAAGAGACCCAGTACTTC. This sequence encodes CSASLRSGVLQETQYF.

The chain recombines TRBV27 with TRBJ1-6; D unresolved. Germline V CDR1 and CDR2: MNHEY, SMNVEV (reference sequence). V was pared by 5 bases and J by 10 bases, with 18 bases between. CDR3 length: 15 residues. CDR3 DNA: TGTGCCAGCAGTAGGTGGCCCTCGGGCGACTCACCCCTCCACTTT. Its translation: CASSRWPSGDSPLHF.

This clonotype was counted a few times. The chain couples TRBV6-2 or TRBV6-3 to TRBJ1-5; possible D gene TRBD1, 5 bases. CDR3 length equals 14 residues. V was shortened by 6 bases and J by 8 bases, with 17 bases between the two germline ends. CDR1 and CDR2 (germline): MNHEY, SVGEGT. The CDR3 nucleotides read TGTGCCAGCAGGAACCGTCGGGGCTTAGAGCCCCAGCATTTT. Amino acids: CASRNRRGLEPQHF.

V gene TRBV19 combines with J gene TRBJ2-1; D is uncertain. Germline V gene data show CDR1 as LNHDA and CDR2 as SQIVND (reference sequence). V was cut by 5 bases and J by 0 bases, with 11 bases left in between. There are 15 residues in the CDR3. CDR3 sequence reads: CASSATSSSYNEQFF. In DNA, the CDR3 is TGTGCCAGTAGTGCGACCTCAAGCTCCTACAATGAGCAGTTCTTC.

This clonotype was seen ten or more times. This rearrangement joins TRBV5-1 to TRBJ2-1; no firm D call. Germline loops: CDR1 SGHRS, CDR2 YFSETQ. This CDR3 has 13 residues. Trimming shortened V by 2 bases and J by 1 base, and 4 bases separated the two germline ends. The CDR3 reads CASSFNSYNEQFF. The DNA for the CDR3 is TGCGCCAGCAGCTTCAATTCCTACAATGAGCAGTTCTTC.

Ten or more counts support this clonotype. CDR3 in amino acids: CASSVTSTDTQYF. The CDR3 region has the DNA TGTGCCAGCAGCGTAACTAGCACAGATACGCAGTATTTT. The chain links TRBV9 to TRBJ2-3; unclear D gene. The germline CDR1 and CDR2 sequences are SGDLS and YYNGEE. The V and J ends lost 1 base and 0 bases respectively, with 3 bases between them. CDR3 length equals 13 residues.